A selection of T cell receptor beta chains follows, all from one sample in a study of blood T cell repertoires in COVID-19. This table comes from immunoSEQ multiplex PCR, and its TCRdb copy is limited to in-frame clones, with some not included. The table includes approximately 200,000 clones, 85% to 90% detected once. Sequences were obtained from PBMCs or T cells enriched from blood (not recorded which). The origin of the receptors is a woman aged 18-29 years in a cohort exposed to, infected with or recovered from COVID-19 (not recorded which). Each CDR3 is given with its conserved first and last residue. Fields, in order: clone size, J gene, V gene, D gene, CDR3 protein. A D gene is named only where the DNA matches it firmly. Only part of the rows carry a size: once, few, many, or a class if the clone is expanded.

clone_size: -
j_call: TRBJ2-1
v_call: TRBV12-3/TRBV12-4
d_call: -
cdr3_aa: CASSLTRNEQFF

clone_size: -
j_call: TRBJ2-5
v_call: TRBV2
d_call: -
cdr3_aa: CASFFLGVVETQYF

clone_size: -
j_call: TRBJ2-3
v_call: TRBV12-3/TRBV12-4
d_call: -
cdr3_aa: CASGTRPDTQYF

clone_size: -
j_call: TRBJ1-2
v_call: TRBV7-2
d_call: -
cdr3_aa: CASSSPLRVWGGYTF

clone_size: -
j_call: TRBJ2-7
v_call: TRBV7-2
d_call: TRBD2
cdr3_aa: CASSWTSGSTYEQYF

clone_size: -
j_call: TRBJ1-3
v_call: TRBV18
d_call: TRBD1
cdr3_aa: CASSRQGLSGNTIYF

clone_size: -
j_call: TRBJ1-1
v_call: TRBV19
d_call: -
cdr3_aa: CASNGQGRTEAFF

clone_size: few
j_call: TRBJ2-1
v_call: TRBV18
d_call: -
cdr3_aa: CASSPRNRDGDEQFF

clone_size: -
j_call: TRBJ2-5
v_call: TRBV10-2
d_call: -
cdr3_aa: CASSGAGETQYF

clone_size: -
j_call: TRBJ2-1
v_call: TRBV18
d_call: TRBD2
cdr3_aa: CASSRTSGSSYNEQFF

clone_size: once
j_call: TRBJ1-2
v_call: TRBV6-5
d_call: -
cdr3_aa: CASSYKGWGLNYGYTF

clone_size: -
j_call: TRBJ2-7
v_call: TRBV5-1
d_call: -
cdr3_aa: CASSDSGTYEQYF